This record covers a single T cell receptor (beta chain). Its target is unknown. CDR1 and CDR2 (germline): MNHEY, SVGAGI. This CDR3 is 11 amino acids long. Trimming left V 6 bases short and J 5 bases short, with 7 bases between. Constant-region reverse primers amplified full-length variable regions, followed by semi-nested Nested Universal Primer A PCR. TCRdb independently ran MiXCR on the 5' RACE reads; one entry per CDR3 protein. Of about 7,000 distinct CDR3 sequences detected, 73% appear once; the ten largest clones hold about 4.4%. Cells sorted as Tregs were CD4+, CD25+ and CD127-/low. Findings and limits, study-wide: Whole repertoires were not studied in the larger cohort, only one V-J beta rearrangement. In terms of TCR gene usage, tumor memory CD4+ T cells clustered together with blood and lymph node memory CD4+ cells, as well as with lymph node naive CD4+ cells. Tumor-infiltrating Treg TCR alpha and beta sequences overlapped most with tumor naive CD4+ T cells, then blood naive.

This receptor was identified in a female donor with breast cancer. Sequenced input: tumor-infiltrating Tregs sorted from the breast tumor. The chain couples TRBV6-5 to TRBJ2-5; D gene ambiguous. The CDR3 protein is CASSPRETQYF. In nucleotides, the CDR3 is TGTGCCAGCAGCCCAAGGGAGACCCAGTACTTC.